The T cell receptor (beta chain) described here comes from a study of T cells in Graves' hyperthyroidism and ophthalmopathy (dated by TCRdb to between 2018 and 2021). Concerning the study at large: Peripheral blood samples were taken at the time of initial diagnosis, prior to any treatment. Thyroid tissue and blood T-cell repertoires from more than five Graves' hyperthyroidism patients were also compared in the study. An independent validation cohort of around 19 hyperthyroidism patients and about 16 patients who later progressed to ophthalmopathy tested prospective prediction of ophthalmopathy. The 90 to 100 discovery patients were randomly divided into training and test sets at a 7:3 ratio. A discovery cohort of around 100 patients, approximately 45 with Graves' ophthalmopathy and fewer than 65 with stable Graves' hyperthyroidism, was used to find distinguishing TCR V-J signatures. TCR Vbeta CDR3 sequencing of 140 or so peripheral blood samples (under 45 ophthalmopathy, around 80 hyperthyroidism and approximately 17 progressor patients) is reported in the paper. Once sampling was done, hyperthyroidism patients were given methimazole at a starting dose of 30 mg daily, whereas ophthalmopathy patients were given high-dose intravenous methylprednisolone. Study-wide findings and limitations: Most expanded thyroid clonotypes (frequency above 0.001) were also found in blood, which suggests that blood repertoires may mirror thyroid immune responses. No statistical method was used to fix the sample size in advance, and group allocation was not hidden from the investigators. In cross-validation, a model built on a 13 V-J signature told ophthalmopathy apart from stable hyperthyroidism with approximately 90% sensitivity and about 81% specificity, and in testing the same model reached 80%/75%. In validation, the model predicted progression to ophthalmopathy with 65% to 71% sensitivity and around 72% specificity, a median of 6.5 months before onset.

The TCR beta CDR3 regions were amplified from RNA transcripts. For the first round of RT-PCR on the TCR CDR3, the HTBI primer set was used together with the Qiagen OneStep RT-PCR kit. Libraries were constructed in a second round of multiplex PCR, after which size selection and purification were performed. Paired-end sequencing of the libraries was performed with 100 bp reads on an Illumina HiSeq2000. The paper's processing steps were these. SOAPnuke was used to process the raw data, throwing out any read that contained adapters or uncalled bases, had a mean Phred below 15, or lacked an exact constant-primer or identifier match. COPE v1.2.5 was used to merge high-quality paired reads, and clonotypes were defined as unique nucleotide sequences. MiTCR v1.1 was used to align the clonotypes against IMGT TRBV, TRBD and TRBJ reference segments. The analysis was restricted to V-J combinations with a frequency above 0.0001, which together covered 99.2% of the repertoires. The TCS score was defined as the ratio of F50 (clonal expansion) to E x V (chaos), calculated using BLOSUM62-based TCRdist between CDR3 peptides within each V-J. Welch's t-statistics and random forest reduced 450 to 600 V-J features to some 14, which were used in a naive Bayes classifier (R e1071). The raw public reads went through TCRdb reprocessing: fastp at Q25, MiXCR clone calling, in-frame beta chains kept. Rows with a matching CDR3 protein are joined into one entry that keeps the most common DNA and genes. V and J calls and clone size were set by TCRdb, not the authors. The sample table contains roughly 290,000 distinct CDR3 sequences; only one count was recorded for roughly 13% of them. The ten top clones hold 7.9% of the sample.

A patient counted as having stable Graves' hyperthyroidism if no progression to ophthalmopathy occurred over 18 months of follow-up. Hyperthyroidism patients were aged 18 to 65 years and newly diagnosed, with disease duration of less than 2 months. The study excluded patients with uncontrolled infections, other autoimmune diseases, pregnancy or lactation. Diagnoses relied on clinical symptoms, serum thyroxine and TRAb, thyroid ultrasound and orbital computed tomography. PBMCs were separated from under 12 ml of fresh peripheral blood using Ficoll-Paque density gradient centrifugation. Total RNA was extracted with Trizol reagent, and quality was checked on an Agilent 2100 Bioanalyzer. Sequences MNHEY (CDR1) and SMNVEV (CDR2) are obtained from the germline V gene (reference sequence). The CDR3 goes from the cysteine to the phenylalanine over 14 residues. Here the CDR3 DNA is all that survives: 42 bases in frame from base 1. Ends trimmed: V by 5 bases, J by 9 bases; bases unmatched to a gene: 8.

This clonotype was recorded many times. Its antigen is still unknown. Base qualities are missing; no much larger clone stands one base away. The source of this sequence is a middle-aged woman with Graves' hyperthyroidism. The sample consisted of blood. Rearrangement joined TRBV27 to TRBJ1-5, with TRBD1 matching 9 junction bases. In nucleotide form, the sequence is TGTGCCAGCAGTCCTCCGGGACAGGGTACGCCCCAGCATTTT. This encodes CASSPPGQGTPQHF.